The present T cell receptor beta chain was sequenced within a study of blood T cell repertoires in COVID-19. Study summary: Nucleic acid was either cDNA or gDNA, and it came from T cells, B-cell-depleted T cells, or PBMCs.

In the source study's methods: Cell counts per sample came from amplifying reference gene primers. The protocol was immunoSEQ multiplex PCR, while the TCRdb copy is restricted to in-frame clones and leaves out a portion. The D gene and trimming were derived from the DNA, and the V and J assignments and clone size from that table. The profile covers more than 350,000 clones, with 80% to 90% appearing a single time and approximately 9.3% taken by the ten largest. The study assigned cohorts using participant-reported clinical history. V gave up 5 bases and J gave up 6 bases, with 11 bases separating them. CDR1 SGHVS and CDR2 FQNEAQ come from the germline V gene. CDR3 length: 13 amino acids.

Sequencing was carried out using PBMCs or T cells enriched from blood (not recorded which). The sequence came from a woman aged 45-65 years who had recovered from COVID-19. The chain joins TRBV7-8 to TRBJ1-5; D not certain. The CDR3 is CASSLRVLQPQHF. The CDR3 coding sequence is TGTGCCAGCAGCCTGAGGGTGCTTCAGCCCCAGCATTTT.